One and the same sample provided the 7 T cell receptor beta chains below, sequenced in a study of STAT5B mutations in CD4+ large granular lymphocyte leukemia. Only in-frame clones appear in the TCRdb table, and some are missing; sequencing was by immunoSEQ multiplex PCR. The sample has roughly 30,000 clones, 74% seen once. Sequenced: CD4+ T cells from blood buffy coats. The receptors shown here come from a human donor in good health.

The V gene is TRBV2, the J gene TRBJ1-4, with a tentative D call TRBD1 (6 bases). The germline V gene has CDR1 SNHLY and CDR2 FYNNEI. Trimming left V 2 bases short and J 6 bases short, with 13 bases between. This CDR3 is built from 15 residues. CDR3 nucleotide sequence: TGTGCCAGCAGTGAAACGGGGGGCGCCTATGAAAAACTGTTTTTT. Encoded protein: CASSETGGAYEKLFF.

V and J are TRBV2 and TRBJ1-6; tentatively, D is TRBD1 (5 bases). This CDR3 has 13 amino acids. Trimming removed 7 bases at V and 9 bases at J, with 13 bases between. Germline assignment: CDR1 SNHLY and CDR2 FYNNEI. The CDR3 loop reads CASNQGSSSPLHF. Here the CDR3 DNA reads TGTGCCAGCAATCAGGGCTCCAGTTCACCCCTCCACTTT.

The chain couples TRBV7-2 to TRBJ2-5, with D tentatively TRBD1 (5 bases). CDR1 SGHTA and CDR2 FQGNSA come from the germline V gene. The CDR3 covers 13 residues. Trimming stripped 3 bases from V and 2 bases from J, with 7 bases between. The CDR3 DNA sequence: TGTGCCAGCAGCTTGGACACGCAAGAGACCCAGTACTTC. It codes for CASSLDTQETQYF.

This clone was recorded only once. V usage is TRBV7-8 and J usage is TRBJ1-1, with D perhaps matching TRBD1 (5 bases). The V and J ends lost 1 base and 4 bases respectively, with 13 bases between them. Germline V gene data show CDR1 as SGHVS and CDR2 as FQNEAQ. There are 15 residues in the CDR3. The CDR3 region has the DNA TGTGCCAGCAGCTTAGATGGGGGTGGCGGCACTGAAGCTTTCTTT. It is translated as CASSLDGGGGTEAFF. The variable domain in full, completed from reference TRBV7-8 and TRBJ1-1, reads GAGVSQSPRYKVAKRGQDVALRCDPISGHVSLFWYQQALGQGPEFLTYFQNEAQLDKSGLPSDRFFAERPEGSVSTLKIQRTQQEDSAVYLCASSLDGGGGTEAFFGQGTRLTVV.

The genes are TRBV5-1 and TRBJ1-2; 9 bases fit TRBD1. This CDR3 region has 15 residues. The J segment lost 3 bases and the V segment lost 4 bases, leaving 7 bases of the junction unmatched. Germline CDR1 SGHRS, CDR2 YFSETQ. The CDR3 nucleotides are TGCGCCAGCAGCCCCGGGGACAGGGAAGACTATGGCTACACCTTC. Protein: CASSPGDREDYGYTF.

The J gene is TRBJ2-7, the V gene TRBV25-1; TRBD1 matches 7 bases. Per germline, CDR1 MGHDK and CDR2 SYGVNS. CDR3 length: 15 amino acids. The V segment lost 6 bases and the J segment 0 bases; nucleotides outside the gene matches: 8. The CDR3: CASSPVNRGSYEQYF. In DNA form, the CDR3 reads TGTGCCAGCAGCCCAGTAAACAGGGGCTCCTACGAGCAGTACTTC.

V usage is TRBV11-2 and J usage is TRBJ1-1, with D unresolved. CDR1 and CDR2 (germline): SGHAT, FQNNGV. The CDR3 is 13 residues long. The V and J ends lost 2 bases and 0 bases respectively, with 4 bases between them. The CDR3 here is CASSLQLNTEAFF. DNA of the CDR3: TGTGCCAGCAGCTTACAGTTGAACACTGAAGCTTTCTTT. Full variable domain (outside the CDR3, taken from reference TRBV11-2 and TRBJ1-1): EAGVAQSPRYKIIEKRQSVAFWCNPISGHATLYWYQQILGQGPKLLIQFQNNGVVDDSQLPKDRFSAERLKGVDSTLKIQPAKLEDSAVYLCASSLQLNTEAFFGQGTRLTVV.